Listed below are T cell receptor beta chains from one sample, sequenced in a study of post-analysis software for immune sequencing data. One entry per CDR3 protein results from TCRdb running MiXCR on the PCR reads. The sample has approximately 730,000 distinct CDR3 sequences, around 46% seen once; the top ten hold roughly 4.9%. The specimen sequenced was blood. Source of these receptors: a girl aged 5-17 years with multiple sclerosis. Each CDR3 is given with its conserved first and last residue.

j_gene	v_gene	CDR3aa
TRBJ2-7	TRBV7-9	CASSPTGQTYEQYF
TRBJ1-2	TRBV20-1	CRATGGNGYTF
TRBJ2-1	TRBV7-9	CASSSSGTSGVRSYNEQFF
TRBJ2-7	TRBV10-3	CAISYGTSDSYEQYF
TRBJ1-1	TRBV6-5	CASSYSPGLLLNTEAFF
TRBJ2-7	TRBV29-1	CSVVTRDRKLYF
TRBJ2-7	TRBV6-2/TRBV6-3	CASSYIGSYEQYF
TRBJ1-2	TRBV20-1	CSASRLDNYGYTF
TRBJ1-2	TRBV20-1	CSAAKGSFYGYTF
TRBJ2-3	TRBV5-1	CASSLIAATGSTDTQYF
TRBJ2-3	TRBV7-9	CASSLESGADTQYF
TRBJ2-7	TRBV7-9	CASSLGDRGSYKEQYF
TRBJ2-7	TRBV6-5	CAGILGRLADEQYF
TRBJ2-3	TRBV27	CASSLYLEGTDTQYF
TRBJ2-3	TRBV2	CASSRDPGRQGGTDTQYF
TRBJ2-7	TRBV7-9	CASSLAGLSSEQYF
NA	TRBV20-1	CSARPDNYEQYF
TRBJ2-4	TRBV4-2	CASSLGLAGGPGNEQYF
TRBJ2-7	TRBV9	CASSYEGGNEQYF
TRBJ2-7	TRBV4-1	CASSQDRGQVTYEQYF
TRBJ1-6	TRBV28	CASSFARGVSYNSPLHF
TRBJ2-1	TRBV7-9	CAGDSDHNEQFF
TRBJ2-7	TRBV14	CASRTSGVYEQYF
TRBJ2-4	TRBV5-1	CASSPGGSAENIQYF
TRBJ2-7	TRBV27	CASGPGNRLAYSYEQYF
TRBJ2-1	TRBV6-6	CATDREGLNNEQFF
TRBJ2-7	TRBV27	CASSPLIRTRNYEQYF